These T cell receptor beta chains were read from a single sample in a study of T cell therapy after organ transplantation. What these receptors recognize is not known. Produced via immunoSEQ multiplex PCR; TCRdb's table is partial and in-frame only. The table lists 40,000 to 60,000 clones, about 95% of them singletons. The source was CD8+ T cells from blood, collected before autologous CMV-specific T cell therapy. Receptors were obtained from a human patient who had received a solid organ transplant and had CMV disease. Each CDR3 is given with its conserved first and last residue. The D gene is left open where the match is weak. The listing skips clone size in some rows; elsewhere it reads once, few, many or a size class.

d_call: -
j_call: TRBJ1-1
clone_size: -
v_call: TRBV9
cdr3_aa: CASSVVEDTEAFF
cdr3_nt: TGTGCCAGCAGCGTAGTGGAGGACACTGAAGCTTTCTTT

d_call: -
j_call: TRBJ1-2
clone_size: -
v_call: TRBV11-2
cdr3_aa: CASSSSGGFNYGYTF
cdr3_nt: TGTGCCAGCAGCTCCTCGGGGGGATTCAACTATGGCTACACCTTC

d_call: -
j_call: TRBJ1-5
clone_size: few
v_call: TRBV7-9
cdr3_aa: CASRAWDQPQHF
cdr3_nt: TGTGCCAGCCGGGCTTGGGATCAGCCCCAGCATTTT

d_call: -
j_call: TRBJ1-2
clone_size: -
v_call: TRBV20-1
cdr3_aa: CSASVGSDYTF
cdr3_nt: TGCAGTGCTAGTGTAGGGTCAGACTACACCTTC

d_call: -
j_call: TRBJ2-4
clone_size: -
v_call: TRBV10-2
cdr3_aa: CASSESPGNIQYF
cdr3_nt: TGCGCCAGCAGTGAGTCACCGGGCAACATTCAGTACTTC

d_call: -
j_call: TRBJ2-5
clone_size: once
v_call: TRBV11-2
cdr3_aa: CASSHGGETQYF
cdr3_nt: TGTGCCAGCAGCCATGGCGGGGAGACCCAGTACTTC

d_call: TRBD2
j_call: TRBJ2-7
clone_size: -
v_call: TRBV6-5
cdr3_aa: CATRSGVYEQYF
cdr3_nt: TGTGCCACCCGTAGCGGGGTTTACGAGCAGTACTTC

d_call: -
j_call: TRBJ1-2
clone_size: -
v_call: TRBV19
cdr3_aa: CASRSGQSANYGYTF
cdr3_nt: TGTGCCAGTAGATCTGGACAGAGTGCTAACTATGGCTACACCTTC

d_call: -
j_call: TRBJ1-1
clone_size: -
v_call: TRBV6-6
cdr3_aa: CASSYSGEDTEAFF
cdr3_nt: TGTGCCAGCAGTTACTCCGGCGAGGACACTGAAGCTTTCTTT

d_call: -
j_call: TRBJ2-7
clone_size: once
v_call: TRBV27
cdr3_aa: CASSLLGGRPYEQYF
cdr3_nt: TGTGCCAGCAGTTTACTCGGGGGGCGCCCCTACGAGCAGTACTTC

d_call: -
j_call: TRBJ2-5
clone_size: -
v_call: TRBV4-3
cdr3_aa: CASSPDNQETQYF
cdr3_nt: TGCGCCAGCAGCCCCGACAACCAAGAGACCCAGTACTTC

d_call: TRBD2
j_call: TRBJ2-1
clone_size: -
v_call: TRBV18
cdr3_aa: CASRPQTSASYNEQFF
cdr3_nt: TGTGCCAGCCGGCCCCAAACTAGCGCATCCTACAATGAGCAGTTCTTC

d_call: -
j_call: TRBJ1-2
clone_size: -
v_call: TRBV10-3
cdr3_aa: CAISVGLGEENYGYTF
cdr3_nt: TGTGCCATCAGTGTCGGATTGGGGGAGGAGAACTATGGCTACACCTTC

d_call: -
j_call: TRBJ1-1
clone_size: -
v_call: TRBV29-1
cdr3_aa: CSVEGGGDTEAFF
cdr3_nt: TGCAGCGTTGAAGGCGGGGGGGACACTGAAGCTTTCTTT

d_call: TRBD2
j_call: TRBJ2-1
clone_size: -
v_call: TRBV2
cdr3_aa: CASNPGRSSYNEQFF
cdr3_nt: TGTGCCAGCAATCCCGGGAGGAGCTCCTACAATGAGCAGTTCTTC

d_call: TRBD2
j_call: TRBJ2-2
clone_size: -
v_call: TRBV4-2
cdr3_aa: CASSQGEGHTGELFF
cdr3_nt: TGTGCCAGCAGCCAAGGGGAGGGACACACCGGGGAGCTGTTTTTT

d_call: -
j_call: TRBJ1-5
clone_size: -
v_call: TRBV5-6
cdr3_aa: CASSLAKENQPQHF
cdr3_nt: TGTGCCAGCAGCTTGGCCAAGGAGAATCAGCCCCAGCATTTT

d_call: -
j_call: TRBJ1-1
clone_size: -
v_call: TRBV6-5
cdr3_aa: CASSPDSQNTEAFF
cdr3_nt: TGTGCCAGCAGTCCGGACAGCCAGAACACTGAAGCTTTCTTT

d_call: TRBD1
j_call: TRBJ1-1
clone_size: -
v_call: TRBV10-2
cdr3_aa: CASGPDRDEAFF
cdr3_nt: TGCGCCAGCGGGCCTGACAGGGATGAAGCTTTCTTT

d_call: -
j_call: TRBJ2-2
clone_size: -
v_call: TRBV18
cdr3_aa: CASSPTKGQPNTGELFF
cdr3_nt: TGTGCCAGCTCGCCTACTAAGGGACAACCGAACACCGGGGAGCTGTTTTTT

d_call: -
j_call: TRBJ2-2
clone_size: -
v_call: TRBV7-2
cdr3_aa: CASSLVDSRANTGELFF
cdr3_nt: TGTGCCAGCAGCTTAGTGGACAGCCGCGCGAACACCGGGGAGCTGTTTTTT

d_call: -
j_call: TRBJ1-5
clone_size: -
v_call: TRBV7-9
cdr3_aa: CASSWDHSNQPQHF
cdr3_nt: TGTGCCAGCAGCTGGGACCATAGCAATCAGCCCCAGCATTTT

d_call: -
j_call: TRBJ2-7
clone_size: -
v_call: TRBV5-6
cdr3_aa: CASSWAQSPYEQYF
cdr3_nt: TGTGCCAGCAGTTGGGCCCAAAGCCCCTACGAGCAGTACTTC

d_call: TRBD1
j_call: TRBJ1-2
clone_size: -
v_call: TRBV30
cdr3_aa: CAWSTGTGVLHGYTF
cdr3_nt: TGTGCCTGGAGTACCGGGACAGGGGTTTTGCATGGCTACACCTTC

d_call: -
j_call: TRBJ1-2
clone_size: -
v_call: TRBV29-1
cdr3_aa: CSVALVDTSNYGYTF
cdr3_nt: TGCAGCGTTGCGCTGGTGGACACCTCTAACTATGGCTACACCTTC

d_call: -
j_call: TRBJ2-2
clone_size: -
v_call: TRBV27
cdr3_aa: CASTVFANTGELFF
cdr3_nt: TGTGCCAGCACCGTGTTCGCGAACACCGGGGAGCTGTTTTTT

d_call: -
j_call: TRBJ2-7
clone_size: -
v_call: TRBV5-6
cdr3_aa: CASSLTGTGIYEQYF
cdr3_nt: TGTGCCAGCAGCTTAACCGGGACCGGGATCTACGAGCAGTACTTC

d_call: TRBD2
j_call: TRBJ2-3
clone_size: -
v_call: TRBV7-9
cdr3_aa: CASSPMGGSRADTQYF
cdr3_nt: TGTGCCAGCAGCCCCATGGGGGGGAGTAGGGCAGATACGCAGTATTTT

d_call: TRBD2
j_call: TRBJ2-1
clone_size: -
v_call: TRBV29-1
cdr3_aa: CSVDGLAEATSYNEQFF
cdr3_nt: TGCAGCGTTGACGGGCTAGCGGAGGCAACCTCCTACAATGAGCAGTTCTTC

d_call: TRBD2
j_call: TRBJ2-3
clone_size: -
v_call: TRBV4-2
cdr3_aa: CASSGGGSTDTQYF
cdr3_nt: TGTGCCAGCAGCGGCGGGGGAAGTACAGATACGCAGTATTTT

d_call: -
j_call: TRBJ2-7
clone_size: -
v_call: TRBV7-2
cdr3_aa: CASSFPGYEQYF
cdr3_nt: TGTGCCAGCAGTTTTCCAGGGTACGAGCAGTACTTC

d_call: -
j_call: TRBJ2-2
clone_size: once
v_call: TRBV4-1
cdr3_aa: CASSPRSTGELFF
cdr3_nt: TGCGCCAGCAGCCCCAGGTCGACCGGGGAGCTGTTTTTT

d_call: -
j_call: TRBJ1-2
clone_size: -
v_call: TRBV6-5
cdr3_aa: CASSPGQLANYGYTF
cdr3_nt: TGTGCCAGCAGTCCCGGACAGTTAGCTAACTATGGCTACACCTTC

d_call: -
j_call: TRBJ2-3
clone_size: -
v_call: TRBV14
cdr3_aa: CASSQVAVTSTDTQYF
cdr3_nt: TGTGCCAGCAGCCAAGTGGCGGTAACTAGCACAGATACGCAGTATTTT

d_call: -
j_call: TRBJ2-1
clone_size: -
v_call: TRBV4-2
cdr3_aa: CASSHTLDGGNEQFF
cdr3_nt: TGTGCCAGCAGCCACACTCTGGACGGAGGGAATGAGCAGTTCTTC

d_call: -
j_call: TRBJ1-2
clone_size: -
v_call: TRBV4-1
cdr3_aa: CASSQEKGISGYTF
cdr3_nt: TGCGCCAGCAGCCAAGAAAAGGGGATAAGTGGCTACACCTTC

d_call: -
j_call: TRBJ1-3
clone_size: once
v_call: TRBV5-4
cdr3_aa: CASRAFASGNTIYF
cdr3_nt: TGTGCCAGCAGGGCTTTTGCTTCTGGAAACACCATATATTTT